The 21 T cell receptor beta chains below were found in one sample sequenced in a study of patients and donors after allogeneic stem cell transplantation. TCRdb itself ran the RT-PCR reads through MiXCR, one entry per CDR3 protein. The sample shows some 90,000 distinct CDR3 sequences, 40% to 60% of them seen only once. Sequenced material: blood, either unsorted or a sorted T cell fraction (not recorded which). The receptors shown here come from a human donor who was either an allogeneic HSCT recipient or a stem cell or donor lymphocyte infusion donor (not recorded which). It is not recorded whose cells these are; they may come from a transplant donor.

In its sample, this clonotype was seen a few times. This sequence joins TRBV7-2 and TRBJ1-4, with 9 bases lining up with TRBD1. The CDR3 runs 14 residues. After removal of 6 bases from V and 5 bases from J, the junction contained 4 bases not matched to a gene. Germline V gene sequence: CDR1 SGHTA, CDR2 FQGNSA. In DNA form, the CDR3 reads TGTGCCAGCAGGTCCGGGACAGGGAATGAAAAACTGTTTTTT. Amino acids: CASRSGTGNEKLFF.

This clonotype occurred a few times. This chain uses TRBV12-3 or TRBV12-4 with TRBJ1-2; weak D call: TRBD1 (6 bases). V was shortened by 5 bases and J by 6 bases, with 10 bases between the two germline ends. The CDR3 is 12 residues long. CDR3 sequence: CASSLQGNGYTF. CDR3 DNA: TGTGCCAGCAGTCTACAGGGAAATGGCTACACCTTC.

V gene TRBV6-5 combines with J gene TRBJ1-1; 9 positions agree with TRBD1. The CDR3 runs 14 residues. V lost 5 bases, J lost 6 bases, and 7 bases stayed unmatched. The germline CDR1 and CDR2 sequences are MNHEY and SVGAGI. Here the CDR3 DNA reads TGTGCCAGCAGTCTACAGGGGGCTTGGGCTGAAGCTTTCTTT. Its translation: CASSLQGAWAEAFF.

The chain links TRBV5-1 to TRBJ1-2; D is perhaps TRBD1 (5 bases). V lost 6 bases and J lost 6, with 15 bases in between. Germline CDR1 SGHRS, CDR2 YFSETQ. The CDR3 sequence is 13 residues long. For the CDR3, the DNA is TGCGCCAGCAAACTCGGCAGGGATCATGGCTACACCTTC. Translated, it gives CASKLGRDHGYTF. Looking up the rest from reference TRBV5-1 and TRBJ1-2 gives the full variable domain: KAGVTQTPRYLIKTRGQQVTLSCSPISGHRSVSWYQQTPGQGLQFLFEYFSETQRNKGNFPGRFSGRQFSNSRSEMNVSTLELGDSALYLCASKLGRDHGYTFGSGTRLTVV.

This clonotype was seen a few times. The V gene is TRBV7-9, the J gene TRBJ1-5; perhaps TRBD1 as D (5 bases). Germline CDR1 is SEHNR and CDR2 is FQNEAQ (reference sequence). V was trimmed by 1 base and J by 9 bases, leaving 19 bases between them. CDR3 length equals 16 residues. CDR3 nucleotides: TGTGCCAGCAGCTTAGGTCGTCCAGGGTCTGGGGCGCCCCAGCATTTT. Amino acid sequence: CASSLGRPGSGAPQHF.

This clonotype occurred a few times. This chain connects TRBV15 to TRBJ1-2; D remains ambiguous. CDR3 length: 13 amino acids. Germline lookup yields CDR1 LNHNV and CDR2 YYDKDF (reference sequence). V lost 1 base, J lost 6 bases, and 9 bases lay in between. CDR3 nucleotides: TGTGCCACCAGCAGAGGGTACGGGGATGGCTACACCTTC. Translated, it gives CATSRGYGDGYTF.

This sequence joins TRBV28 and TRBJ1-2, with a possible D match to TRBD1 (5 bases). Germline CDR1 is MDHEN and CDR2 is SYDVKM. The germline V and J ends were trimmed by 3 bases and 8 bases, with 10 bases remaining between them. CDR3 length: 12 residues. DNA for the CDR3: TGTGCCAGCAGTTTCGGGGGAGCGGGCTACACCTTC. This sequence encodes CASSFGGAGYTF.

Only a few counts were recorded for this clonotype. The chain links TRBV12-3 or TRBV12-4 to TRBJ2-3; D uncertain. CDR3 length: 11 amino acids. V lost 8 bases and J 6 bases, leaving 9 bases between the germline ends. CDR3 nucleotides: TGTGCCAGCCAATTTCTGGATACGCAGTATTTT. Amino acid sequence: CASQFLDTQYF.

The genes are TRBV12-3 or TRBV12-4 and TRBJ1-5; 8 bases are a match to TRBD1. The CDR3 consists of 15 residues. V gave up 7 bases and J gave up 7 bases; unmatched junction bases: 12. In DNA, the CDR3 is TGTGCCAGCACCTTCGACAGGGGACGAGGGCAGCCCCAGCATTTT. Encoded protein: CASTFDRGRGQPQHF.

This rearrangement joins TRBV7-8 to TRBJ1-5; 7 bases align to TRBD1. The CDR3 extends over 15 amino acids. The germline V gene encodes CDR1 SGHVS and CDR2 FQNEAQ. The V and J ends lost 2 bases and 5 bases, in that order; junction bases with no gene match: 6. CDR3 in DNA: TGTGCCAGCAGCTTAAATAGGGGGCTCCATCAGCCCCAGCATTTT. Its protein product is CASSLNRGLHQPQHF.

This clonotype was picked up a small number of times. The CDR3 is CASSSVSQPQHF. The CDR3 bases are TGTGCCAGCAGCTCCGTGTCGCAGCCCCAGCATTTT. The chain joins TRBV7-8 to TRBJ1-5, with D uncertain. Germline assignment: CDR1 SGHVS and CDR2 FQNEAQ. V lost 4 bases to trimming and J lost 7 bases, with 8 bases between them. This CDR3 contains 12 residues.

CDR3 protein: CASSQIHTGGGYTF. Written as DNA, the CDR3 is TGTGCCAGCAGCCAGATTCACACAGGCGGCGGCTACACCTTC. The chain recombines TRBV28 with TRBJ1-2, with D possibly TRBD1 on 5 matching bases. The CDR3 contains 14 residues. The V end lost 6 bases, the J end lost 8 bases, and 19 bases lay between the germline ends. In germline, CDR1 is MDHEN, CDR2 SYDVKM.

The rearrangement uses TRBV4-2 and TRBJ2-5; D is possibly TRBD2 (5 bases). Germline values: CDR1 LGHNA, CDR2 YNFKEQ. Deletions cut 0 bases from V and 5 bases from J, with 13 bases between. This CDR3 comprises 15 residues. The CDR3 bases are TGTGCCAGCAGCCAAGAAACCGGGGTTCTGGAGACCCAGTACTTC. Translated, it gives CASSQETGVLETQYF.

The rearrangement joins TRBV10-2 to TRBJ2-7; 9 bases fit TRBD2. Germline trimming cut 5 bases from V and 4 bases from J; bases unmatched to any gene: 9. Per germline, CDR1 WSHSY and CDR2 SAAADI. The CDR3 spans 15 residues. The CDR3 loop is CASSLSGSASYEQYF. CDR3 DNA sequence: TGCGCCAGCAGTCTTAGCGGGAGTGCTTCGTACGAGCAGTACTTC.

This clonotype was seen a few times. The V gene is TRBV29-1, the J gene TRBJ2-7, with D possibly called TRBD1 or TRBD2 (6 bases each). The germline gives CDR1 SQVTM, CDR2 ANQGSEA. This CDR3 is 12 amino acids long. The ends were cut back, 5 bases at V and 5 bases at J, with 13 bases in the middle. The CDR3 coding sequence is TGCAGCGTTTGGGGGGCAGAGAACGAGCAGTACTTC. It is translated as CSVWGAENEQYF.

This clonotype was seen only a few times. The rearrangement uses TRBV2 and TRBJ1-5; the D is unclear. Trimming removed 2 bases from V and 0 bases from J, with 5 bases in between. From germline, CDR1 is SNHLY and CDR2 FYNNEI. The length of the CDR3 is 14 residues. CDR3 protein: CASSEWGSNQPQHF. The CDR3 DNA follows: TGTGCCAGCAGTGAATGGGGTAGCAATCAGCCCCAGCATTTT.

This clonotype has just a few counts. This chain joins TRBV10-3 and TRBJ1-5, with unresolved D. Germline V gene sequence: CDR1 ENHRY, CDR2 SYGVKD. This CDR3 spans 12 amino acids. The ends were cut back, 3 bases at V and 3 bases at J, with 3 bases in the middle. CDR3 DNA: TGTGCCATCAGTGATACCAATCAGCCCCAGCATTTT. Protein: CAISDTNQPQHF.

The chain is built from TRBV6-2 or TRBV6-3 and TRBJ1-1, with unresolved D. Trimming pared 5 bases from V and 7 bases from J, leaving 8 bases between. The germline V gene encodes CDR1 MNHEY and CDR2 SVGEGT. The CDR3 totals 11 residues. DNA for the CDR3: TGTGCCAGCAGTCAAGGAGTTGAAGCTTTCTTT. Its protein product is CASSQGVEAFF.

The rearrangement joins TRBV3-1 to TRBJ1-1; possible D gene TRBD1, 5 bases. Germline V lookup: CDR1 LGHDT, CDR2 YNNKEL (reference sequence). The CDR3 is 13 amino acids. V gave up 4 bases and J gave up 6 bases, with 12 bases separating them. Written as DNA, the CDR3 is TGTGCCAGCAGCCCCGGGGGACGTTCTGAAGCTTTCTTT. This translates into CASSPGGRSEAFF. The full variable domain, in which reference TRBV3-1 and TRBJ1-1 provide the parts outside the CDR3, is DTAVSQTPKYLVTQMGNDKSIKCEQNLGHDTMYWYKQDSKKFLKIMFSYNNKELIINETVPNRFSPKSPDKAHLNLHINSLELGDSAVYFCASSPGGRSEAFFGQGTRLTVV.

J is TRBJ1-4 and V is TRBV28; D gene uncertain. The CDR3 spans 12 residues. CDR1 is MDHEN, CDR2 SYDVKM, per germline. Trimming left V 9 bases short and J 8 bases short, with 13 bases between. CDR3 coding DNA: TGTGCCAGTGGTGGGTTGACAGAAAAACTGTTTTTT. Residues: CASGGLTEKLFF.

The table lists this clonotype with a few counts. The rearrangement uses TRBV9 and TRBJ1-5, with D unresolved. V was pared by 3 bases and J by 2 bases, with 21 bases between. Looked up from germline, CDR1 is SGDLS and CDR2 is YYNGEE. The CDR3 has 18 amino acids. CDR3 in amino acids: CASSASPSPNDGNQPQHF. CDR3 coding DNA: TGTGCCAGCAGCGCATCACCCTCTCCTAACGATGGCAATCAGCCCCAGCATTTT.